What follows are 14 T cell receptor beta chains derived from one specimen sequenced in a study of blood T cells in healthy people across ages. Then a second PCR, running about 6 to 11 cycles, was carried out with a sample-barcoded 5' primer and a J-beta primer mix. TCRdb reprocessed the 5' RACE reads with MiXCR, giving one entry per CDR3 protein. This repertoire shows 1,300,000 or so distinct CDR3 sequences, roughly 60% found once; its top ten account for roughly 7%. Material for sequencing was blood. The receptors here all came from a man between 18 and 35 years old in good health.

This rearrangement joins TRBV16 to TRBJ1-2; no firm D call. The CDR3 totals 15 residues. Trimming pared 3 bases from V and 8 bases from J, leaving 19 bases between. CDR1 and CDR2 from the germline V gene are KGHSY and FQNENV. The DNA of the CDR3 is TGTGCCAGCAGCCAGAAGAGTCTCAGTGTTGAAGGCTACACCTTC. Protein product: CASSQKSLSVEGYTF.

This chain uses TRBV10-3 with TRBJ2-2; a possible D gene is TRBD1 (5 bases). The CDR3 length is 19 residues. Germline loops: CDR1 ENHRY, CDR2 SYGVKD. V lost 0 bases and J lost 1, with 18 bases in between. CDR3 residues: CAISESTLGQGQNTGELFF. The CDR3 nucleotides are TGTGCCATCAGTGAGTCGACTCTTGGGCAGGGCCAGAACACCGGGGAGCTGTTTTTT.

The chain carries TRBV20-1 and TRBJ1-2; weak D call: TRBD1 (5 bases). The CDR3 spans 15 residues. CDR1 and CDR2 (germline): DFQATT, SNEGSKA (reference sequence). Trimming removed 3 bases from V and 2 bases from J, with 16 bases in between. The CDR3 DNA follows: TGCAGTGCTAGCCCTTCGACAGATGAAAACTATGGCTACACCTTC. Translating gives CSASPSTDENYGYTF.

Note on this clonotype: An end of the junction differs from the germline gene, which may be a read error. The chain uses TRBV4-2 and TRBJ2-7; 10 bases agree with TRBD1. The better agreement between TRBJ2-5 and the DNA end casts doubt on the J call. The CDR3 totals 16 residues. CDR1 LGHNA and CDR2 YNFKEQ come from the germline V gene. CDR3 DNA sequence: TGTGCCGGCAGCCAGCTACCGGGACAGGGGTTACAGACCCAGTACTTC. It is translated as CAGSQLPGQGLQTQYF.

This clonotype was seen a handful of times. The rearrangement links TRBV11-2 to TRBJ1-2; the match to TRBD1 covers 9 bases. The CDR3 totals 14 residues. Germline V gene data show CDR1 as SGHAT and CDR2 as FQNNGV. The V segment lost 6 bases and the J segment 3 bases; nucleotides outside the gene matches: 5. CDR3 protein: CASSMGQGHYGYTF. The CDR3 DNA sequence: TGTGCCAGCAGTATGGGACAGGGACACTATGGCTACACCTTC.

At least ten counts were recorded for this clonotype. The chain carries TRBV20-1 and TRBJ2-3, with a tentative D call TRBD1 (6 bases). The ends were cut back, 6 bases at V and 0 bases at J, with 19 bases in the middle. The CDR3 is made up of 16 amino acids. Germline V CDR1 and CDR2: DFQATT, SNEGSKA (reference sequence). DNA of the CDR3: TGCAGTGCCCCCCAGGGGCGAGTTGCTAGCACAGATACGCAGTATTTT. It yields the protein CSAPQGRVASTDTQYF.

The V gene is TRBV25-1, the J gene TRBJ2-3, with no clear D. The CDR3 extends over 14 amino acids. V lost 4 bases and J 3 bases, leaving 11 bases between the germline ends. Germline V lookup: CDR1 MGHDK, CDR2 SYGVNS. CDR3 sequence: CASSAHGVTDTQYF. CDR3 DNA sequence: TGTGCCAGCAGTGCTCACGGAGTAACAGATACGCAGTATTTT.

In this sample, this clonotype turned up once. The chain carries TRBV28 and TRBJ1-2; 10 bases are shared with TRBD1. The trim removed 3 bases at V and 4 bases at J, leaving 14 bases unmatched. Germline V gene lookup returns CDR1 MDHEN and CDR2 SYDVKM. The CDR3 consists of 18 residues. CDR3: CASSLVTGTGERGYGYTF. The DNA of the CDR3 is TGTGCCAGCAGTTTGGTTACCGGGACAGGGGAGAGGGGCTATGGCTACACCTTC.

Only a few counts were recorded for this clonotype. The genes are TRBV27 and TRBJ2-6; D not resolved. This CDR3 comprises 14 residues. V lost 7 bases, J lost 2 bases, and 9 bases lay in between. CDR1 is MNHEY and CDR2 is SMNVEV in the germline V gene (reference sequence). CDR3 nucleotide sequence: TGTGCCAGCAACAGAGAGGCTGGGGCCAACGTCCTGACTTTC. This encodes CASNREAGANVLTF.

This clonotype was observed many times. This CDR3 reads CASSLQAGATDTQYF. CDR3 in DNA: TGTGCCAGCAGTTTACAGGCGGGAGCCACAGATACGCAGTATTTT. The chain has TRBV27 and TRBJ2-3, with 7 bases matching TRBD2. Germline-derived CDR1 and CDR2 are MNHEY and SMNVEV (reference sequence). CDR3 length: 15 amino acids. V lost 2 bases, J lost 2 bases, and 4 bases stayed unmatched.

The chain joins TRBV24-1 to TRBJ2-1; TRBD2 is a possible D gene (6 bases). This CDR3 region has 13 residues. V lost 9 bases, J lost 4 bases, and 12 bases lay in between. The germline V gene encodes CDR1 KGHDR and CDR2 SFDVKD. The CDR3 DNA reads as TGTGCCACCTCCCCCGCGGGGTACAATGAGCAGTTCTTC. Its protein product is CATSPAGYNEQFF.

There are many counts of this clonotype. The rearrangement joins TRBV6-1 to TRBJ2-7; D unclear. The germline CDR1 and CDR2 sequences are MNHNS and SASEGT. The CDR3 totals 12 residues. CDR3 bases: TGTGTCACACTCGGCAGATTATACGAGCAGTACTTC. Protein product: CVTLGRLYEQYF.

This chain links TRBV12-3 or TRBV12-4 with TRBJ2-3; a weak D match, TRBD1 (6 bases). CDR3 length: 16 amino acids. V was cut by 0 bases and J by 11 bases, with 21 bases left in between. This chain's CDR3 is CASSLARVLRTDVQYF. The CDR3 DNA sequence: TGTGCCAGCAGTTTAGCGCGGGTTTTGAGGACAGATGTGCAGTATTTT.

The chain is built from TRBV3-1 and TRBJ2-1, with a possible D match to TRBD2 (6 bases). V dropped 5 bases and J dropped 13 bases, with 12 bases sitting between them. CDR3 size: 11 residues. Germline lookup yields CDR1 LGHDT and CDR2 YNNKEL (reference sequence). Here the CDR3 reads CASSSPGLQFF. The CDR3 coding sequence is TGTGCCAGCAGCTCGCCGGGACTCCAGTTCTTC.